What follows are 27 T cell receptor beta chains derived from one specimen sequenced in a study of T-cell reconstitution after alpha-beta-depleted transplantation in children. Unique molecular identifiers were incorporated when the TCRbeta library was constructed. TCRdb used MiXCR to reprocess the PCR reads, holding one entry per CDR3 protein. The profile covers approximately 520,000 distinct CDR3 sequences, with approximately 29% appearing a single time and 2.4% taken by the ten largest. The source material was PBMCs from the stem cell graft donor, sampled from the stem cell graft. These receptors came from a human donor who donated a stem cell graft to a child with aplastic anemia.

This clonotype was seen only a few times. This chain links TRBV10-3 with TRBJ2-7, with D perhaps matching TRBD2 (6 bases). Germline assignment: CDR1 ENHRY and CDR2 SYGVKD. Trimming pared 2 bases from V and 6 bases from J, leaving 14 bases between. The CDR3 runs 14 residues. The CDR3 loop reads CAISELGGDAEQYV. DNA of the CDR3: TGTGCCATCAGTGAGCTGGGGGGAGATGCCGAGCAGTACGTC.

The chain uses TRBV28 and TRBJ2-1, with 14 bases that match TRBD2. Trimming cost V 2 bases and J 8 bases; bases outside gene matches: 5. Looked up from germline, CDR1 is MDHEN and CDR2 is SYDVKM. The CDR3 covers 16 residues. Written as DNA, the CDR3 is TGTGCCAGCAGTTTACCGGGACTAGCGGGAGACCATGAGCAGTTCTTC. Translated, it gives CASSLPGLAGDHEQFF.

The chain uses TRBV7-8 and TRBJ1-4; D gene unclear. This CDR3 spans 15 amino acids. Trimming stripped 5 bases from V and 0 bases from J, with 10 bases between. Germline lookup yields CDR1 SGHVS and CDR2 FQNEAQ. The CDR3: CASSDYTATNEKLFF. The CDR3 bases are TGTGCCAGCAGCGACTACACGGCAACTAATGAAAAACTGTTTTTT.

This clonotype was observed a handful of times. This chain uses TRBV6-2 or TRBV6-3 with TRBJ1-2; D gene uncertain. The germline V gene has CDR1 MNHEY and CDR2 SVGEGT. This CDR3 is built from 15 residues. The V and J ends lost 5 bases and 8 bases respectively, with 21 bases between them. This CDR3 reads CASSGLPFMQEGYTF. CDR3 DNA: TGTGCCAGCAGTGGTCTGCCGTTCATGCAGGAGGGCTACACCTTC.

The chain recombines TRBV3-1 with TRBJ2-7; TRBD2 aligns across 9 bases. V was pared by 3 bases and J by 6 bases, with 3 bases of the junction left unmatched. Looked up from germline, CDR1 is LGHDT and CDR2 is YNNKEL (reference sequence). CDR3 length equals 13 residues. In nucleotides, the CDR3 is TGTGCCAGCAGCCAGGGACTAGCACGCGAGCAGTACTTC. Protein: CASSQGLAREQYF.

The V call is TRBV28, the J call TRBJ2-7; perhaps TRBD2 as D (6 bases). The ends were cut back, 3 bases at V and 3 bases at J, with 15 bases in the middle. The germline gives CDR1 MDHEN, CDR2 SYDVKM. The CDR3 length is 15 residues. The CDR3 nucleotides are TGTGCCAGCAGTTTCTATGGGGACGGGGGCTACGAGCAGTACTTC. Protein: CASSFYGDGGYEQYF. Complete variable domain (other parts from reference TRBV28 and TRBJ2-7): DVKVTQSSRYLVKRTGEKVFLECVQDMDHENMFWYRQDPGLGLRLIYFSYDVKMKEKGDIPEGYSVSREKKERFSLILESASTNQTSMYLCASSFYGDGGYEQYFGPGTRLTVT.

Only a few counts were recorded for this clonotype. The germline gene is not matched at one end of the junction; a read error may be the cause. This chain uses TRBV5-4 with TRBJ1-1; 9 bases are shared with TRBD1. Germline V gene sequence: CDR1 SGHNT, CDR2 YYREEE (reference sequence). CDR3 length equals 11 residues. The CDR3 coding sequence is TGTGCCAGCAGCCAGGGACAGGGAAGGGTCTTT. Amino acid sequence: CASSQGQGRVF.

A few counts support this clonotype. This sequence joins TRBV7-9 and TRBJ2-7, with D maybe TRBD2 (6 bases). V lost 1 base and J 4 bases, leaving 14 bases between the germline ends. The CDR3 runs 15 residues. Germline V lookup: CDR1 SEHNR, CDR2 FQNEAQ (reference sequence). CDR3 region: CASSLVDGRGYEQYF. In DNA form, the CDR3 reads TGTGCCAGCAGCTTAGTTGACGGGAGAGGGTACGAGCAGTACTTC.

The chain has TRBV7-6 and TRBJ2-5; the D gene could be TRBD1 or TRBD2 (5 bases each). CDR3 size: 13 residues. V was cut by 5 bases and J by 3 bases, with 10 bases left in between. Germline-derived CDR1 and CDR2 are SGHVS and FNYEAQ. The CDR3 loop is CASSRDLEETQYF. In DNA, the CDR3 is TGTGCCAGCAGCCGGGACCTCGAAGAGACCCAGTACTTC.

The chain employs TRBV7-8 and TRBJ1-1; D is unclear. Trimming cost V 3 bases and J 6 bases, with 14 bases left between them. The CDR3 is made up of 14 amino acids. Germline V lookup: CDR1 SGHVS, CDR2 FQNEAQ. The CDR3 protein is CASSFGLTGAEAFF. DNA of the CDR3: TGTGCCAGCAGCTTCGGACTCACTGGCGCTGAAGCTTTCTTT.

The rearrangement uses TRBV4-1 and TRBJ2-3, with 12 bases fitting TRBD2. CDR3 length equals 18 residues. V lost 3 bases and J lost 4; bases outside the gene matches: 11. CDR1 is MGHRA, CDR2 YSYEKL, per germline. The CDR3 DNA reads as TGCGCCAGCAGCCAGTATAAGACTAGCGGGAGTTTTTCAGATACGCAGTATTTT. Translating gives CASSQYKTSGSFSDTQYF.

The CDR3 region is CASRADSSGNTIYF. Here the CDR3 DNA reads TGTGCCAGCAGGGCGGACAGCTCTGGAAACACCATATATTTT. The chain combines TRBV28 with TRBJ1-3, with TRBD1 as a possible D gene (6 bases). In germline, CDR1 is MDHEN, CDR2 SYDVKM. V lost 6 bases, J lost 0 bases, and 9 bases lay in between. The CDR3 contains 14 residues.

This chain uses TRBV7-2 with TRBJ1-2; D gene unclear. There are 16 residues in the CDR3. V lost 7 bases to trimming and J lost 1 base, with 19 bases between them. The germline gives CDR1 SGHTA, CDR2 FQGNSA. CDR3 DNA: TGTGCCAGCATCCTCGACCTCGGAGGAGTTAACTATGGCTACACCTTC. This codes for CASILDLGGVNYGYTF.

There are a few counts of this clonotype. V usage is TRBV28 and J usage is TRBJ1-1; 8 positions match TRBD1. From germline, CDR1 is MDHEN and CDR2 SYDVKM. The CDR3 consists of 15 residues. V lost 7 bases to trimming and J lost 5 bases; unmatched junction nucleotides: 12. CDR3 DNA: TGTGCCAGCACATCCCCCCCGACAGGGGATACTGAAGCTTTCTTT. Translating it yields CASTSPPTGDTEAFF.

The chain uses TRBV27 and TRBJ2-3; D not resolved. This CDR3 spans 17 amino acids. Germline V gives CDR1 MNHEY, CDR2 SMNVEV (reference sequence). The V end lost 6 bases, the J end lost 1 base, and 20 bases lay between the germline ends. CDR3 sequence reads: CASRQFAQAVGTDTQYF. CDR3 in DNA: TGTGCCAGCAGACAATTCGCCCAGGCGGTCGGCACAGATACGCAGTATTTT.

The V call is TRBV27, the J call TRBJ2-7, with D perhaps matching TRBD1 or TRBD2 (6 bases each). This CDR3 spans 18 amino acids. Germline V gene lookup returns CDR1 MNHEY and CDR2 SMNVEV (reference sequence). With 0 bases removed from V and 0 bases from J, the gap between germline ends came to 18 bases. The CDR3 sequence is CASSLSRDKPWSSYEQYF. The CDR3 bases are TGTGCCAGCAGTTTATCGCGGGACAAGCCTTGGTCCTCCTACGAGCAGTACTTC.

The V gene is TRBV10-2, the J gene TRBJ2-3, with a weak D call TRBD2 (6 bases). The germline gives CDR1 WSHSY, CDR2 SAAADI. V gave up 6 bases and J gave up 1 base, with 11 bases separating them. The CDR3 is 14 amino acids. CDR3 coding DNA: TGCGCCAGCAGAGAAGCGGGTCGCACAGATACGCAGTATTTT. It yields the protein CASREAGRTDTQYF.

This clonotype was seen only a few times. The chain employs TRBV18 and TRBJ2-7; a possible D gene is TRBD1 (6 bases). V dropped 2 bases and J dropped 4 bases, with 18 bases sitting between them. The CDR3 has 16 residues. Germline V gene lookup returns CDR1 KGHSH and CDR2 LQKENI. The CDR3 bases are TGTGCCAGCTCACCATCGGACAGACCAGTCAGATACGAGCAGTACTTC. Its translation is CASSPSDRPVRYEQYF.

This clonotype was counted only a few times. V and J are TRBV15 and TRBJ2-2, with TRBD2 identical over 7 bases. The CDR3 is made up of 17 amino acids. In germline, CDR1 is LNHNV, CDR2 YYDKDF (reference sequence). Unmatched junction bases numbered 8, after V lost 4 bases and J lost 0 bases. The CDR3 loop reads CATSKETSISNTGELFF. The CDR3 DNA sequence: TGTGCCACCAGCAAGGAGACTAGCATTTCGAACACCGGGGAGCTGTTTTTT.

In this sample, this clonotype turned up a few times. The chain uses TRBV29-1 and TRBJ1-1; D may be TRBD1 (5 bases). V lost 6 bases to trimming and J lost 2 bases, with 19 bases between them. The CDR3 runs to 15 residues. Looked up from germline, CDR1 is SQVTM and CDR2 is ANQGSEA. The CDR3 DNA sequence: TGCAGCGTGATAGGGACGGATGACAAAAACACTGAAGCTTTCTTT. Translating gives CSVIGTDDKNTEAFF.

The chain recombines TRBV4-3 with TRBJ2-1, with D possibly TRBD2 on 6 matching bases. V shed 4 bases and J shed 0 bases, with 19 bases lying between them. The CDR3 length is 18 residues. Germline loops: CDR1 LGHNA, CDR2 YSLEER. Here the CDR3 reads CASSPSGGTLSSYNEQFF. CDR3 sequence (DNA): TGCGCCAGCAGCCCTTCTGGCGGGACTCTAAGCTCCTACAATGAGCAGTTCTTC.

The chain couples TRBV27 to TRBJ2-7; 12 positions match TRBD1. Germline-derived CDR1 and CDR2 are MNHEY and SMNVEV (reference sequence). Losses at the gene ends were 3 bases for V and 5 bases for J; bases not matched to a gene: 20. The CDR3 loop spans 20 amino acids. In DNA, the CDR3 is TGTGCCAGCAGTTTCCGTCACAGTCCCGGGACAGGGGGCGAGTCCCACGAGCAGTACGTC. Its translation is CASSFRHSPGTGGESHEQYV.

CDR3 sequence: CSARVGGGTDTQYF. DNA of the CDR3: TGCAGTGCTAGAGTCGGAGGAGGTACAGATACGCAGTATTTT. The chain couples TRBV20-1 to TRBJ2-3; a weak D match, TRBD2 (5 bases). The CDR3 loop spans 14 amino acids. Germline loops: CDR1 DFQATT, CDR2 SNEGSKA (reference sequence). V was trimmed by 1 base and J by 3 bases, leaving 11 bases between them.

The V and J genes are TRBV25-1 and TRBJ1-1; D is undetermined. V was cut by 1 base and J by 5 bases, with 8 bases left in between. Germline CDR1 reads MGHDK; CDR2 reads SYGVNS. This CDR3 has 13 amino acids. CDR3 loop: CASSEWKGTEAFF. CDR3 coding DNA: TGTGCCAGCAGTGAATGGAAGGGAACTGAAGCTTTCTTT.

This clonotype was observed a handful of times. This chain uses TRBV27 with TRBJ2-1, with D possibly matching TRBD1 (6 bases). Germline CDR1 reads MNHEY; CDR2 reads SMNVEV (reference sequence). Trimming left V 6 bases short and J 5 bases short, with 8 bases between. This CDR3 has 12 amino acids. The CDR3 nucleotides are TGTGCCAGCAGGCACAGGGACAATGAGCAGTTCTTC. Translating gives CASRHRDNEQFF.

This clonotype has only a few counts. The chain has TRBV27 and TRBJ1-1; 7 bases are a match to TRBD1. The CDR3 consists of 14 residues. J gave up 4 bases and V 4 bases, and 6 bases lay outside the gene matches. Germline loops: CDR1 MNHEY, CDR2 SMNVEV (reference sequence). The CDR3 is CASSWGRGGTEAFF. CDR3 nucleotides: TGTGCCAGCAGTTGGGGCAGGGGGGGCACTGAAGCTTTCTTT.

This clonotype has just a few counts. This sequence joins TRBV9 and TRBJ2-1, with a possible D match to TRBD2 (6 bases). The length of the CDR3 is 16 residues. Trimming stripped 0 bases from V and 7 bases from J, with 17 bases between. Germline V lookup: CDR1 SGDLS, CDR2 YYNGEE. CDR3 bases: TGTGCCAGCAGCGTAGGGTCTAGCGCGCCGCGAAATGAGCAGTTCTTC. It yields the protein CASSVGSSAPRNEQFF.